Listed below are T cell receptor beta chains from one sample, sequenced in a study of blood T cell repertoires in COVID-19. Libraries were prepared by immunoSEQ multiplex PCR; TCRdb keeps only in-frame clonotypes and omits some of them. The sample yields roughly 250,000 clones, approximately 86% seen once. Sequencing was carried out using peripheral blood. The receptors here all came from a man aged 55-75 years who had recovered from COVID-19. Both conserved end residues are part of each CDR3. Clone sizes are given selectively: once, few, many, or a class where the clone is expanded.

size	V	J	CDR3
NA	TRBV9	TRBJ2-5	CASSVTSVSETQYF
NA	TRBV5-5	TRBJ2-2	CASSLVGGVTGELFF
NA	TRBV10-3	TRBJ1-2	CAISESARTGERGGKGYTF
NA	TRBV7-9	TRBJ1-3	CASSDNPVNSRFGNTIYF
NA	TRBV30	TRBJ1-1	CAWSAQGITEAFF
NA	TRBV6-5	TRBJ1-2	CASRETGVIGGYTF
NA	TRBV5-4	TRBJ1-1	CASSLTGQGLYTEAFF
NA	TRBV7-8	TRBJ2-7	CASSLPGYRGSYEQYF
once	TRBV2	TRBJ2-3	CASSQGSDTQYF
NA	TRBV9	TRBJ1-3	CASSVGQRGSGNTIYF
NA	TRBV3-1/TRBV3-2	TRBJ1-5	CASSQETGPGNQPQHF
NA	TRBV5-6	TRBJ1-5	CASSPREGSNQPQHF
NA	TRBV6-6	TRBJ1-6	CASSYSTGNSPLHF
NA	TRBV7-9	TRBJ2-6	CASSLGTGGSGANVLTF
NA	TRBV3-1/TRBV3-2	TRBJ1-4	CASSQGLGPAGEKLFF
NA	TRBV12-3/TRBV12-4	TRBJ1-1	CASSMEGTEAFF
NA	TRBV6-1	TRBJ2-2	CASSEESLGATGELFF
NA	TRBV27	TRBJ1-3	CASSLEKSSGNTIYF
NA	TRBV5-1	TRBJ2-7	CASSARDRGSYEQYF
NA	TRBV2	TRBJ1-2	CASSESPRASYGYTF
few	TRBV18	TRBJ1-1	CASSPKMGQHTEAFF
NA	TRBV2	TRBJ1-1	CASSEGTADEAFF
NA	TRBV11-2	TRBJ1-1	CASSSGQGKAEAFF
NA	TRBV6-5	TRBJ1-6	CASGFLWTQREPLHF
NA	TRBV10-3	TRBJ2-2	CAISELRNGGLTGELFF
NA	TRBV2	TRBJ1-1	CASSSSTGGFEAFF
NA	TRBV29-1	TRBJ2-3	CSVLGAVGRGTTADTQYF
NA	TRBV19	TRBJ2-2	CASSEGTRHTGELFF
once	TRBV3-1/TRBV3-2	TRBJ1-4	CASSLQGAPTNEKLFF
NA	TRBV19	TRBJ2-3	CASSMGGADTQYF
NA	TRBV6-1	TRBJ1-1	CASSEGKRGWTEAFF
NA	TRBV7-9	TRBJ2-7	CASSLVLAGSSYEQYF
NA	TRBV18	TRBJ1-6	CASSPRREPSYNSPLHF
NA	TRBV28	TRBJ1-5	CASSLGAQRTAQHF
NA	TRBV5-1	TRBJ2-2	CASSLAASGGPGAGELFF
NA	TRBV19	TRBJ1-6	CASRRIYNSPLHF
NA	TRBV5-1	TRBJ2-3	CASSQQGDTQYF
NA	TRBV7-9	TRBJ1-2	CASSLGAGLYGYTF
NA	TRBV9	TRBJ2-2	CASSTPRGTSGVTGELFF
NA	TRBV9	TRBJ1-4	CASSDATGGGGWEKLFF
NA	TRBV20-1	TRBJ2-7	CSASRGLAGVEQYF
NA	TRBV6-1	TRBJ1-2	CASSDGDTYGYTF
NA	TRBV2	TRBJ2-2	CASRGDRGVTGELFF
NA	TRBV6-5	TRBJ2-3	CASSYSGGAVDTQYF
NA	TRBV2	TRBJ2-7	CASKSSYEQYF
once	TRBV6-6	TRBJ2-3	CASTTTSVRDTQYF
NA	TRBV12-3/TRBV12-4	TRBJ2-7	CASSWTSGGEQYF
NA	TRBV19	TRBJ1-2	CASTGFFKYGYTF
few	TRBV27	TRBJ1-1	CASSAGTGFGSRNTEAFF
NA	TRBV5-1	TRBJ2-3	CASSLDPAGSTDTQYF
NA	TRBV11-2	TRBJ1-3	CASSFAPRTGNTIYF
NA	TRBV24-1	TRBJ2-3	CATSDPRVGRTDTQYF
NA	TRBV15	TRBJ1-2	CATSRDLWDSKGYTF
once	TRBV9	TRBJ2-7	CASSVSFYEQYF
NA	TRBV28	TRBJ2-1	CASSLRTRRGNEQFF
NA	TRBV5-8	TRBJ2-1	CASSFTYSSYNEQFF
NA	TRBV21-1	TRBJ2-1	CASSKPRIVKDAKHNRRGKNEQFF